The 20 T cell receptor beta chains listed next were all sequenced from one sample in a study of Graves' ophthalmopathy and Graves' hyperthyroidism. Amplified material comprised TCR beta CDR3 regions derived from RNA transcripts. HTBI primers primed a first-round RT-PCR, and a second-round multiplex PCR followed. TCRdb itself ran the multiplex PCR reads through MiXCR, one entry per CDR3 protein. This sample carries roughly 170,000 distinct CDR3 sequences, under 45% of them seen once, and the ten largest clones take roughly 8.9%. The sequenced sample was peripheral blood. These receptors all stem from a man aged 25 to 45 with Graves' ophthalmopathy.

This clonotype has ten or more counts. The V call is TRBV24-1, the J call TRBJ2-7, with D hard to call. The CDR3 is 14 amino acids. Germline V gene lookup returns CDR1 KGHDR and CDR2 SFDVKD. V was cut by 3 bases and J by 4 bases, with 12 bases left in between. This chain's CDR3 is CATSDTVPPYEQYF. CDR3 DNA sequence: TGTGCCACCAGTGATACCGTCCCTCCGTACGAGCAGTACTTC.

In its sample, this clonotype was seen many times. The chain links TRBV20-1 to TRBJ2-2; D gene unclear. V was shortened by 1 base and J by 0 bases, with 9 bases between the two germline ends. The CDR3 runs to 15 residues. The germline V gene has CDR1 DFQATT and CDR2 SNEGSKA (reference sequence). Written as DNA, the CDR3 is TGCAGTGCTAGAGTGGCAGAGACGAACACCGGGGAGCTGTTTTTT. Translated, it gives CSARVAETNTGELFF.

The chain combines TRBV7-8 with TRBJ2-7; D ambiguous. Per germline, CDR1 SGHVS and CDR2 FQNEAQ. This CDR3 comprises 13 residues. Trimming shortened V by 1 base and J by 2 bases, and 6 bases separated the two germline ends. The CDR3: CASSLGFTYEQYF. CDR3 DNA: TGTGCCAGCAGCTTAGGGTTTACCTACGAGCAGTACTTC.

The chain couples TRBV6-1 to TRBJ2-2; the D gene is possibly TRBD2 (5 bases). V gave up 6 bases and J gave up 5 bases, with 16 bases separating them. The CDR3 extends over 15 amino acids. CDR1 and CDR2 (germline): MNHNS, SASEGT. CDR3 loop: CASRGPLRGTGELFF. The CDR3 DNA reads TGTGCCAGCAGAGGACCCTTAAGAGGGACCGGGGAGCTGTTTTTT.

There are many counts of this clonotype. J is TRBJ2-2 and V is TRBV24-1; 7 nucleotides align to TRBD2. The CDR3 loop spans 21 amino acids. The germline CDR1 and CDR2 sequences are KGHDR and SFDVKD. V dropped 0 bases and J dropped 6; count of bases not matched to a gene: 21. The DNA for the CDR3 is TGTGCCACCAGTGATTTGCAACTAGCGAAACCTCTCCTTATGGTCTCCGGGGAGCTGTTTTTT. It codes for CATSDLQLAKPLLMVSGELFF.

This clonotype appeared many times. The genes are TRBV28 and TRBJ1-2; 9 positions agree with TRBD1. The V and J ends lost 5 bases and 4 bases, in that order; junction bases with no gene match: 14. Germline loops: CDR1 MDHEN, CDR2 SYDVKM. The CDR3 is 17 residues long. In DNA, the CDR3 is TGTGCCAGCAGTCTCACCGCAGCCGGGACAGGGCTCTATGGCTACACCTTC. Translation gives CASSLTAAGTGLYGYTF.

The chain recombines TRBV6-1 with TRBJ2-2; possibly TRBD1 or TRBD2 for D (7 bases each). From germline, CDR1 is MNHNS and CDR2 SASEGT. The V and J ends lost 6 bases and 6 bases respectively, with 17 bases between them. The CDR3 contains 15 residues. As DNA, the CDR3 is TGTGCCAGCAGACCCCAGGGGGGGATTGCCGGGGAGCTGTTTTTT. This sequence encodes CASRPQGGIAGELFF.

There are many counts of this clonotype. The rearrangement uses TRBV12-3 or TRBV12-4 and TRBJ1-1, with D hard to call. Trimming stripped 6 bases from V and 3 bases from J, with 8 bases between. CDR3 length equals 12 residues. The chain's CDR3 is CASRRVDTEAFF. The CDR3 nucleotides are TGTGCCAGCAGGCGGGTGGACACTGAAGCTTTCTTT.

The rearrangement uses TRBV10-1 and TRBJ2-2; 7 nucleotides line up with TRBD2. The CDR3 sequence is 15 residues long. Germline CDR1 is WNHNN and CDR2 is SYGVQD (reference sequence). J lost 4 bases, V lost 6 bases, and 8 bases had no gene match. The CDR3: CASSGSVAGTGELFF. DNA for the CDR3: TGCGCCAGCAGCGGGTCCGTAGCGGGCACCGGGGAGCTGTTTTTT.

The chain combines TRBV6-2 or TRBV6-3 with TRBJ2-5, with TRBD2 identical over 16 bases. After removal of 5 bases from V and 4 bases from J, the junction contained 13 bases not matched to a gene. The CDR3 is 19 residues long. Germline V gene lookup returns CDR1 MNHEY and CDR2 SVGEGT. The CDR3 bases are TGTGCCAGCAGTCTCGCTTCGGGACTAGCGGGGGGGCCGGGAGAGACCCAGTACTTC. Its protein product is CASSLASGLAGGPGETQYF.

The table lists this clonotype with many counts. V gene TRBV5-1 combines with J gene TRBJ1-6, with D unresolved. The V gene's germline CDR1 is SGHRS and CDR2 YFSETQ. Trimming pared 0 bases from V and 9 bases from J, leaving 13 bases between. The CDR3 spans 15 residues. CDR3 amino acids: CASSLVSERSSPLHF. CDR3 sequence (DNA): TGCGCCAGCAGCTTGGTGTCAGAGAGATCTTCACCCCTCCACTTT. The variable domain in full, completed from reference TRBV5-1 and TRBJ1-6, reads KAGVTQTPRYLIKTRGQQVTLSCSPISGHRSVSWYQQTPGQGLQFLFEYFSETQRNKGNFPGRFSGRQFSNSRSEMNVSTLELGDSALYLCASSLVSERSSPLHFGNGTRLTVT.

This clonotype appeared many times. The chain couples TRBV7-2 to TRBJ1-1; the D is unclear. This CDR3 spans 13 amino acids. V was shortened by 4 bases and J by 2 bases, with 8 bases between the two germline ends. Looked up from germline, CDR1 is SGHTA and CDR2 is FQGNSA. DNA for the CDR3: TGTGCCAGCAGCTACCGGGCCAACACTGAAGCTTTCTTT. Protein sequence: CASSYRANTEAFF.

This clonotype turned up a few times. The chain has TRBV6-1 and TRBJ2-2, with TRBD2 matching 7 bases. The CDR3 has 15 amino acids. The V gene's germline CDR1 is MNHNS and CDR2 SASEGT. V trimming: 2 bases; J trimming: 7 bases; junction bases outside the gene matches: 7. The CDR3 loop reads CASSESVREVGELFF. In DNA form, the CDR3 reads TGTGCCAGCAGTGAATCGGTACGGGAGGTCGGGGAGCTGTTTTTT.

This clonotype has ten or more counts. DNA for the CDR3: TGCGCCAGCAGCCAAGTAGCAGGGGGCAGTCAGCCCCAGCATTTT. It encodes CASSQVAGGSQPQHF. The chain recombines TRBV4-1 with TRBJ1-5; 8 bases align to TRBD1. The CDR3 has 15 amino acids. Germline V lookup: CDR1 MGHRA, CDR2 YSYEKL. Trimming cost V 1 base and J 6 bases; bases outside gene matches: 5.

The chain links TRBV27 to TRBJ2-7, with D maybe TRBD1 (7 bases). V was clipped by 4 bases and J by 7 bases, with 26 bases between them. The CDR3 has 17 amino acids. Looked up from germline, CDR1 is MNHEY and CDR2 is SMNVEV (reference sequence). The CDR3 region has the DNA TGTGCCAGCAGTTCCGTCAGGGGGATGCCCGTACGGGAGGAGCAGTACTTC. It is translated as CASSSVRGMPVREEQYF.

Many counts were recorded for this clonotype. The J gene is TRBJ2-4, the V gene TRBV28; no clear D gene. Trimming took 1 base from V and 0 from J, leaving 10 bases between them. This CDR3 has 16 amino acids. Germline V gives CDR1 MDHEN, CDR2 SYDVKM. The CDR3 DNA sequence: TGTGCCAGCAGTTTATATGGCGCAGTAGCCAAAAACATTCAGTACTTC. This sequence encodes CASSLYGAVAKNIQYF.

The rearrangement joins TRBV20-1 to TRBJ2-5; 7 nucleotides align to TRBD2. CDR1 is DFQATT, CDR2 SNEGSKA, per germline (reference sequence). With V trimmed by 0 bases and J by 5 bases, 15 bases remained unmatched. The CDR3 is 17 residues long. This chain's CDR3 is CSAREPAGDLARETQYF. The CDR3 DNA is TGCAGTGCTAGAGAACCGGCGGGGGACCTAGCGCGCGAGACCCAGTACTTC.

The table lists this clonotype with many counts. This chain joins TRBV20-1 and TRBJ2-7, with a weak D call TRBD2 (5 bases). Trimming removed 3 bases from V and 3 bases from J, with 18 bases in between. CDR1 and CDR2 (germline): DFQATT, SNEGSKA (reference sequence). This CDR3 is 15 amino acids long. The CDR3 spells CSASRVSRGNYEQYF. The CDR3 coding sequence is TGCAGTGCTAGCCGGGTAAGCCGGGGAAACTACGAGCAGTACTTC.

The chain is built from TRBV24-1 and TRBJ2-7, with D hard to call. The germline gives CDR1 KGHDR, CDR2 SFDVKD. V lost 4 bases to trimming and J lost 0 bases, with 9 bases between them. The CDR3 is 14 amino acids. CDR3 amino acids: CATSDKLSSYEQYF. As DNA, the CDR3 is TGTGCCACCAGTGACAAGCTGAGCTCCTACGAGCAGTACTTC.

The table lists this clonotype with many counts. The V gene is TRBV6-2 or TRBV6-3, the J gene TRBJ2-7; D uncertain. Germline V gene data show CDR1 as MNHEY and CDR2 as SVGEGT. V lost 0 bases, J lost 2 bases, and 8 bases lay in between. The CDR3 spans 14 residues. In DNA, the CDR3 is TGTGCCAGCAGTTACTCCGAAACCACCTACGAGCAGTACTTC. It specifies CASSYSETTYEQYF.